This T cell receptor beta chain was observed in a study of tumor-infiltrating lymphocytes in localized non-small cell lung cancer. Study summary: Each patient gave resected tumor and non-adjacent uninvolved lung tissue. Whole-study findings and limits: Technical variation could not be separated from intratumor heterogeneity here. Tumors had more T cell infiltration than uninvolved lung, per TCRbeta sequencing and CD3 counts. Only some patients had TCR sequencing, depending on available tissue.

A note on this clone: The target antigen is unknown.

Profiling relied on immunoSEQ multiplex PCR, and the TCRdb table lists in-frame clones only, not all of them. The sample shows about 15,000 clones, 55% to 70% of them seen only once. This CDR3 spans 16 amino acids. V dropped 6 bases and J dropped 0; count of bases not matched to a gene: 9. Germline CDR1 and CDR2: WNHNN and SYGVQD (reference sequence). The clonotype originates from a human donor with non-small cell lung cancer. Source material: uninvolved lung tissue not adjacent to the tumor. The genes are TRBV10-1 and TRBJ2-7; TRBD2 matches 9 bases. The CDR3 DNA reads TGCGCCAGCAGCCCCTTAGCGGGGGAGAACTCCTACGAGCAGTACTTC. It yields the protein CASSPLAGENSYEQYF.